This entry lists 30 T cell receptor beta chains sequenced from one sample in a study of blood T cell repertoires in COVID-19. Clones were sequenced by immunoSEQ multiplex PCR, and TCRdb holds only the in-frame ones, with some missing. The sample lists around 380,000 clones, about 90% occurring once. The specimen sequenced was PBMCs or T cells enriched from blood (not recorded which). The receptors were gathered from a man aged 25 to 40 who had recovered from COVID-19.

This clone was seen just once. The chain is built from TRBV7-9 and TRBJ1-4; 9 nucleotides match TRBD1. V lost 6 bases to trimming and J lost 5 bases; unmatched junction nucleotides: 4. Germline V gene data show CDR1 as SEHNR and CDR2 as FQNEAQ (reference sequence). The CDR3 runs to 14 residues. The CDR3 bases are TGTGCCAGCAGAGCCGGGACAGGGAATGAAAAACTGTTTTTT. Amino acids: CASRAGTGNEKLFF.

The chain uses TRBV11-2 and TRBJ2-5; 9 positions match TRBD2. The germline V gene has CDR1 SGHAT and CDR2 FQNNGV. The CDR3 consists of 14 residues. J lost 5 bases, V lost 7 bases, and 8 bases had no gene match. CDR3 region: CASTSGASGETQYF. CDR3 DNA sequence: TGTGCCAGCACTAGCGGGGCCTCCGGGGAGACCCAGTACTTC. Complete variable domain (other parts from reference TRBV11-2 and TRBJ2-5): EAGVAQSPRYKIIEKRQSVAFWCNPISGHATLYWYQQILGQGPKLLIQFQNNGVVDDSQLPKDRFSAERLKGVDSTLKIQPAKLEDSAVYLCASTSGASGETQYFGPGTRLLVL.

V and J are TRBV5-4 and TRBJ1-4, with 8 bases that match TRBD1. From germline, CDR1 is SGHNT and CDR2 YYREEE (reference sequence). The J segment lost 7 bases and the V segment lost 0 bases, leaving 2 bases of the junction unmatched. The CDR3 length is 14 residues. The CDR3 region has the DNA TGTGCCAGCAGCTTGGGACAGGGGCCTGAAAAACTGTTTTTT. It yields the protein CASSLGQGPEKLFF.

The CDR3 DNA sequence: TGTGCCAGCAGCCCCCATCAACAGGGGCTGGGAAACACCATATATTTT. Amino acid sequence: CASSPHQQGLGNTIYF. The V call is TRBV11-2, the J call TRBJ1-3; 7 nucleotides line up with TRBD1. The ends lost 5 bases at V and 4 bases at J; junction bases unmatched: 11. This CDR3 spans 16 amino acids. CDR1 is SGHAT and CDR2 is FQNNGV in the germline V gene.

The CDR3 nucleotides are TGTGCCAGCAGCGCTACCGGACAGCTCTATGGCTACACCTTC. Residues: CASSATGQLYGYTF. The rearrangement links TRBV6-5 to TRBJ1-2, with D perhaps TRBD1 (6 bases). CDR1 and CDR2 (germline): MNHEY, SVGAGI. This CDR3 is built from 14 residues. V dropped 6 bases and J dropped 4 bases, with 15 bases sitting between them.

This chain joins TRBV19 and TRBJ1-2; unclear D gene. V gave up 10 bases and J gave up 9 bases, with 21 bases separating them. Germline CDR1 reads LNHDA; CDR2 reads SQIVND (reference sequence). This CDR3 contains 13 residues. The CDR3: CATGSDPTSRYTF. The CDR3 DNA reads as TGTGCCACCGGATCGGATCCTACTAGTCGCTACACCTTC.

The chain links TRBV5-1 to TRBJ2-1, with no clear D. CDR3 length: 11 residues. Germline loops: CDR1 SGHRS, CDR2 YFSETQ. V gave up 6 bases and J gave up 3 bases, with 4 bases separating them. The DNA for the CDR3 is TGCGCCAGCAACTACTACAATGAGCAGTTCTTC. Translated, it gives CASNYYNEQFF.

The V gene is TRBV30, the J gene TRBJ2-1; TRBD2 matches at 7 bases. V lost 8 bases to trimming and J lost 5 bases; unmatched junction nucleotides: 9. Per germline, CDR1 GTSNPN and CDR2 SVGIG (reference sequence). This CDR3 spans 13 amino acids. CDR3 in DNA: TGTGCCCGAGGGGACTATGACGACAATGAGCAGTTCTTC. Its protein product is CARGDYDDNEQFF.

This clone was detected once. This chain links TRBV7-8 with TRBJ2-5; D is possibly TRBD1 (5 bases). Trimming shortened V by 5 bases and J by 2 bases, and 15 bases separated the two germline ends. Germline V gene sequence: CDR1 SGHVS, CDR2 FQNEAQ. This CDR3 region has 15 residues. CDR3 DNA sequence: TGTGCCAGCAGCCCTTCTGTAAGGACACAAGAGACCCAGTACTTC. Amino acid sequence: CASSPSVRTQETQYF.

The chain has TRBV25-1 and TRBJ1-5; tentatively, D is TRBD1 (5 bases). The CDR3 extends over 16 amino acids. The germline V and J ends were trimmed by 4 bases and 4 bases, with 17 bases remaining between them. CDR1 and CDR2 (germline): MGHDK, SYGVNS. CDR3 nucleotide sequence: TGTGCCAGCAGTGGAGGACACCCCGGTGGGAATCAGCCCCAGCATTTT. It codes for CASSGGHPGGNQPQHF.

V is TRBV7-9 and J is TRBJ1-1; D not resolved. The V end was cut by 6 bases, the J end by 9 bases, with 11 bases between. Germline V gene sequence: CDR1 SEHNR, CDR2 FQNEAQ (reference sequence). The CDR3 sequence is 11 residues long. CDR3 amino acids: CASSEGQKAFF. The CDR3 region has the DNA TGTGCCAGCAGTGAGGGTCAGAAAGCTTTCTTT.

The gene calls are TRBV7-3 and TRBJ2-5; maybe TRBD1 (7 bases). The CDR3 runs 16 residues. CDR1 SGHTA and CDR2 FQGTGA come from the germline V gene. The V and J ends lost 4 bases and 2 bases respectively, with 17 bases between them. The chain's CDR3 is CASSSLGAGQQETQYF. CDR3 DNA: TGTGCCAGCAGCTCCCTCGGCGCGGGACAGCAAGAGACCCAGTACTTC.

The chain has TRBV6-5 and TRBJ2-2, with D possibly TRBD1 on 6 matching bases. This CDR3 is 14 amino acids long. The germline V gene encodes CDR1 MNHEY and CDR2 SVGAGI. Trimming took off 4 bases at V and 6 bases at J, with 12 bases between the two ends. The DNA for the CDR3 is TGTGCCAGCAGTTCCAGGGGAGCGGCCGGGGAGCTGTTTTTT. Encoded protein: CASSSRGAAGELFF.

The rearrangement uses TRBV10-3 and TRBJ2-3, with D perhaps matching TRBD1 (6 bases). Between the trimmed V and J ends, which lost 5 bases and 6 bases, there was a span of 15 bases. The CDR3 contains 14 residues. The germline CDR1 and CDR2 sequences are ENHRY and SYGVKD. The CDR3 loop reads CAISPSYRGDTQYF. The DNA of the CDR3 is TGTGCCATCAGTCCATCCTATAGGGGGGATACGCAGTATTTT.

This clone was picked up a small number of times. Other nucleotide sequences in the sample specify the same CDR3. The CDR3 loop reads CASSLGGTGYEQYF. CDR3 in DNA: TGCGCCAGCAGCTTGGGAGGGACAGGTTACGAGCAGTACTTC. The rearrangement links TRBV5-1 to TRBJ2-7, with TRBD1 matching 8 bases. Trimming removed 0 bases from V and 4 bases from J; junction bases left unmatched: 3. Germline assignment: CDR1 SGHRS and CDR2 YFSETQ. CDR3 length: 14 amino acids.

V usage is TRBV11-2 and J usage is TRBJ2-3; maybe TRBD2 (5 bases). Germline V CDR1 and CDR2: SGHAT, FQNNGV. The V end was cut by 2 bases, the J end by 6 bases, with 9 bases between. The CDR3 spans 13 residues. In DNA, the CDR3 is TGTGCCAGCAGCTTAACGGGAAGGGATACGCAGTATTTT. Translation gives CASSLTGRDTQYF. Looking up the rest from reference TRBV11-2 and TRBJ2-3 gives the full variable domain: EAGVAQSPRYKIIEKRQSVAFWCNPISGHATLYWYQQILGQGPKLLIQFQNNGVVDDSQLPKDRFSAERLKGVDSTLKIQPAKLEDSAVYLCASSLTGRDTQYFGPGTRLTVL.

V is TRBV6-5 and J is TRBJ1-1, with TRBD1 matching 8 bases. Germline trimming cut 9 bases from V and 1 base from J; bases unmatched to any gene: 4. Per germline, CDR1 MNHEY and CDR2 SVGAGI. This CDR3 is 13 amino acids long. In nucleotides, the CDR3 is TGTGCCAGTTCGGACAGGGCGAACACTGAAGCTTTCTTT. Encoded protein: CASSDRANTEAFF.

The CDR3 spells CASSQDAGGWTEAFF. CDR3 coding DNA: TGTGCCAGCAGCCAAGATGCAGGGGGCTGGACTGAAGCTTTCTTT. The chain is built from TRBV3-1 (or the pseudogene TRBV3-2) and TRBJ1-1; 8 nucleotides match TRBD1. This CDR3 spans 15 amino acids. After removal of 0 bases from V and 5 bases from J, the junction contained 5 bases not matched to a gene. Per germline, CDR1 LGHDT and CDR2 YNNKEL (reference sequence).

This clone was counted only a few times. This chain links TRBV11-2 with TRBJ1-5, with D maybe TRBD1 (6 bases). Looked up from germline, CDR1 is SGHAT and CDR2 is FQNNGV. V lost 4 bases to trimming and J lost 3 bases, with 13 bases between them. The CDR3 totals 15 residues. Here the CDR3 reads CASSSQGGYNQPQHF. The CDR3 DNA follows: TGTGCCAGCAGCTCTCAAGGGGGTTACAATCAGCCCCAGCATTTT.

The chain links TRBV18 to TRBJ2-7, with 7 nucleotides matching TRBD1. The length of the CDR3 is 14 residues. The germline V gene has CDR1 KGHSH and CDR2 LQKENI. The V segment lost 3 bases and the J segment 6 bases; nucleotides outside the gene matches: 8. CDR3 coding DNA: TGTGCCAGCTCACCGTCCAATACAGGGGTCGAGCAGTACTTC. Translation gives CASSPSNTGVEQYF.

The chain recombines TRBV11-2 with TRBJ1-6; 8 bases are shared with TRBD1. The V gene end was trimmed by 4 bases and the J gene end by 4 bases; junction bases not matched to a gene: 9. The germline V gene encodes CDR1 SGHAT and CDR2 FQNNGV. The CDR3 is made up of 17 amino acids. CDR3 in amino acids: CASSWLFGQGYNSPLHF. CDR3 nucleotides: TGTGCCAGCAGCTGGCTATTCGGACAGGGATATAATTCACCCCTCCACTTT.

The V call is TRBV19, the J call TRBJ1-2; 8 nucleotides agree with TRBD1. This CDR3 is 15 amino acids long. V shed 4 bases, J shed 4 bases, and the junction held 8 bases outside the gene matches. Germline CDR1 reads LNHDA; CDR2 reads SQIVND (reference sequence). CDR3: CASSRETGALYGYTF. CDR3 nucleotide sequence: TGTGCCAGTAGTAGGGAGACAGGGGCGCTCTATGGCTACACCTTC.

This clone has a handful of counts. The chain joins TRBV21-1 to TRBJ1-5; the listed D gene, TRBD1, was not tested against the DNA. TRBV21-1 is termed a pseudogene. The CDR3 is made up of 18 amino acids. This CDR3 is CASSGSQGSWYSNQPQHF. CDR3 coding DNA: TGTGCCAGCAGCGGCTCGCAGGGATCCTGGTATAGCAATCAGCCCCAGCATTTT.

The chain couples TRBV12-3 or TRBV12-4 to TRBJ2-4; TRBD2 might be the D (6 bases). V lost 6 bases and J 11 bases, leaving 17 bases between the germline ends. The CDR3 is 13 residues long. The chain's CDR3 is CASSRAGGIFQYF. CDR3 nucleotide sequence: TGTGCCAGCAGCCGGGCCGGAGGGATATTTCAGTACTTC.

The J gene is TRBJ1-2, the V gene TRBV18; the D is unclear. CDR1 and CDR2 (germline): KGHSH, LQKENI. V lost 6 bases and J lost 4, with 18 bases in between. The CDR3 length is 15 residues. CDR3 amino acids: CASSAPSIRSYGYTF. CDR3 nucleotide sequence: TGTGCCAGCTCGGCCCCCTCCATTAGGAGCTATGGCTACACCTTC.

This rearrangement joins TRBV30 to TRBJ2-4, with D maybe TRBD2 (5 bases). V shed 0 bases and J shed 0 bases, with 18 bases lying between them. The length of the CDR3 is 18 residues. Germline V gene lookup returns CDR1 GTSNPN and CDR2 SVGIG (reference sequence). The CDR3 here is CAWSVRGYDYLAKNIQYF. DNA for the CDR3: TGTGCCTGGAGTGTACGGGGTTATGATTACCTAGCCAAAAACATTCAGTACTTC.

The CDR3 loop reads CASSPPGFGNTEAFF. In DNA, the CDR3 is TGCGCCAGCAGCCCGCCAGGGTTTGGGAACACTGAAGCTTTCTTT. The chain uses TRBV5-1 and TRBJ1-1; D might be TRBD1 (5 bases). V was cut by 4 bases and J by 1 base, with 14 bases left in between. This CDR3 comprises 15 residues. Per germline, CDR1 SGHRS and CDR2 YFSETQ.

The chain couples TRBV7-6 to TRBJ1-1, with 9 bases aligning to TRBD1. The V segment lost 5 bases and the J segment 0 bases; nucleotides outside the gene matches: 7. Per germline, CDR1 SGHVS and CDR2 FNYEAQ. This CDR3 has 16 amino acids. DNA for the CDR3: TGTGCCAGCAGCCTTGCCGGGACAGGGTTGAACACTGAAGCTTTCTTT. Its protein is CASSLAGTGLNTEAFF.

The genes are TRBV25-1 and TRBJ2-3; 7 bases are a match to TRBD2. Trimming cost V 3 bases and J 5 bases; bases outside gene matches: 5. The CDR3 length is 14 residues. Germline CDR1 is MGHDK and CDR2 is SYGVNS. CDR3 loop: CASSDMWGGDTQYF. CDR3 in DNA: TGTGCCAGCAGTGATATGTGGGGGGGAGATACGCAGTATTTT.

In this sample, this clone turned up a few times. The rearrangement uses TRBV6-1 and TRBJ2-1, with a possible D match to TRBD2 (6 bases). The CDR3 is made up of 14 amino acids. Deletions cut 2 bases from V and 5 bases from J, with 10 bases between. Germline CDR1 MNHNS, CDR2 SASEGT. The CDR3 loop reads CASSERRVDNEQFF. The CDR3 DNA reads as TGTGCCAGCAGTGAACGGAGGGTGGACAATGAGCAGTTCTTC.